The text below deals with one TCR beta chain. Antigen: not known. The sample is drawn from a study of T cell responses to AZD1222 COVID-19 vaccine. Findings and caveats of the study: Samples come after the peak T cell response, not at day 14.

Germline lookup yields CDR1 SGHRS and CDR2 YFSETQ. CDR3 length equals 13 residues. The trim removed 8 bases at V and 6 bases at J, leaving 9 bases unmatched. Data came from immunoSEQ multiplex PCR; TCRdb stores just in-frame clones and leaves some out. The sample includes about 42,000 clones, roughly 88% seen only once; the top ten take 18%. Pooling was applied to second doses at about 4 or about 12 weeks. The clonotype was recovered from an adult who received the AZD1222 COVID-19 vaccine. The sequenced sample was peripheral blood, obtained 28 days after the second AZD1222 dose. The V and J genes are TRBV5-1 and TRBJ2-7, with 9 bases aligning to TRBD1. The CDR3 bases are TGCGCCAGTACCCGGGACAGGGCTGGCGAGCAGTACTTC. Translation: CASTRDRAGEQYF.